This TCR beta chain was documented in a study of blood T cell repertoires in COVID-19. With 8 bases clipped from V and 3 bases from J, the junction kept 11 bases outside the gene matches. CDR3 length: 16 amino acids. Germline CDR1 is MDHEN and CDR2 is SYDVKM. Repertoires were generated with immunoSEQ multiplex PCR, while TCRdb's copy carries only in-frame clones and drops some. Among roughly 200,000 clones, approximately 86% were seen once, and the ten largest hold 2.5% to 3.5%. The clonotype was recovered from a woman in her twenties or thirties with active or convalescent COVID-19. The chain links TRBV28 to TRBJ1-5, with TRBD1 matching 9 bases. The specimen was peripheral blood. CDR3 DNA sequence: TGTGCCAGCCGCTCCTGGGGACAGGGTATCAATCAGCCCCAGCATTTT. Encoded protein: CASRSWGQGINQPQHF.